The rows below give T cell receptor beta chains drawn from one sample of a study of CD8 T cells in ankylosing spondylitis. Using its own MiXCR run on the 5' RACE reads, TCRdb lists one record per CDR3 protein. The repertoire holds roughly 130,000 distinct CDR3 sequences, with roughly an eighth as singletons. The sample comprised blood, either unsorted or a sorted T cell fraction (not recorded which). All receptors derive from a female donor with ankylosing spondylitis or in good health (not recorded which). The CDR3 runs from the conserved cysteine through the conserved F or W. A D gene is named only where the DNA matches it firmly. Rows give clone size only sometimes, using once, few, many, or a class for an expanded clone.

CDR3nt: TGTGCCAGCAGCTTAAGCCGAAGCTCCTATAATTCACCCCTCCACTTT; CDR3aa: CASSLSRSSYNSPLHF; abundance: many; d_gene: .; j_gene: TRBJ1-6; len: 16; v_gene: TRBV7-3
CDR3nt: TGCAGTGCTACATCTCGACAGGACCGCACTGAAGCTTTCTTT; CDR3aa: CSATSRQDRTEAFF; abundance: many; d_gene: .; j_gene: TRBJ1-1; len: 14; v_gene: TRBV20-1
CDR3nt: TGTGCCAGCAGCGTAGAAGTTAGCCAAAACAGTCAGTACTTC; CDR3aa: CASSVEVSQNSQYF; abundance: few; d_gene: .; j_gene: TRBJ2-4; len: 14; v_gene: TRBV9
CDR3nt: TGCAGCGTTGTCCCGATCAATGAGCAGTTCTTC; CDR3aa: CSVVPINEQFF; abundance: few; d_gene: .; j_gene: TRBJ2-1; len: 11; v_gene: TRBV29-1
CDR3nt: TGTGCCAGCAGTGGCCTTATGGCGGGTGAGCAGTTCTTC; CDR3aa: CASSGLMAGEQFF; abundance: many; d_gene: .; j_gene: TRBJ2-1; len: 13; v_gene: TRBV25-1
CDR3nt: TGCAGTGCTAGAGGTTCCAGGGGGGACCTCACCGGGGAGCTGTTTTTT; CDR3aa: CSARGSRGDLTGELFF; abundance: many; d_gene: .; j_gene: TRBJ2-2; len: 16; v_gene: TRBV20-1
CDR3nt: TGCAGTGCTGTGGGACAGGGGGCTGGAAACACCATATATTTT; CDR3aa: CSAVGQGAGNTIYF; abundance: .; d_gene: TRBD1; j_gene: TRBJ1-3; len: 14; v_gene: TRBV20-1
CDR3nt: TGTGCCAGCAGTCCGAGGACAGGGCTGGGTGGCTACACCTTC; CDR3aa: CASSPRTGLGGYTF; abundance: few; d_gene: TRBD1; j_gene: TRBJ1-2; len: 14; v_gene: TRBV6-2/TRBV6-3
CDR3nt: TGCGCCAGCACTTTAGACATCACCGTCACAGATACGCAGTATTTT; CDR3aa: CASTLDITVTDTQYF; abundance: few; d_gene: .; j_gene: TRBJ2-3; len: 15; v_gene: TRBV5-1
CDR3nt: TGTGCCAGCAGCTTAGTCGGGTTGGAGTTAGGGCGGTTCTTC; CDR3aa: CASSLVGLELGRFF; abundance: few; d_gene: .; j_gene: TRBJ2-1; len: 14; v_gene: TRBV7-2
CDR3nt: TGCGCCAGCAGCCCGTCCCAGCCCGGGGGACTAGCGGAAAACAATGAGCAGTTCTTC; CDR3aa: CASSPSQPGGLAENNEQFF; abundance: many; d_gene: TRBD2; j_gene: TRBJ2-1; len: 19; v_gene: TRBV5-1
CDR3nt: TGTGCCCCCCGGCCAGTCGATACGCAGTATTTT; CDR3aa: CAPRPVDTQYF; abundance: many; d_gene: .; j_gene: TRBJ2-3; len: 11; v_gene: TRBV10-3
CDR3nt: TGCAGTGCTAGAGATCGGTTCTATAGCAATCAGCCCCAGCATTTT; CDR3aa: CSARDRFYSNQPQHF; abundance: .; d_gene: .; j_gene: TRBJ1-5; len: 15; v_gene: TRBV20-1
CDR3nt: TGTGCCAGCAGCCCCCCCTACAATGAGCAGTTCTTC; CDR3aa: CASSPPYNEQFF; abundance: .; d_gene: .; j_gene: TRBJ2-1; len: 12; v_gene: TRBV28